This TCR beta chain is from a study of blood T cell repertoires in COVID-19. Study background: The origin of the acute and convalescent COVID-19 samples was the United States, Italy and Spain. Sources were T cells, B-cell-depleted T cells, or PBMCs; the material itself was cDNA or gDNA.

Authors' methods: It was from reference gene primer amplification that nucleated cell counts were estimated. The method was immunoSEQ multiplex PCR; TCRdb's version includes in-frame clones alone and lacks a portion of them. V and J calls and clone size follow that table, whereas D and trimming were derived from the DNA. In the table there are 250,000 to 300,000 clones, about 90% of which are singletons. The CDR3 has 16 residues. Germline CDR1 reads SGHAT; CDR2 reads FQNNGV. Trimming cost V 0 bases and J 4 bases; bases outside gene matches: 7. The TCR originated in a woman aged 40 to 55 who had recovered from COVID-19. This chain connects TRBV11-2 to TRBJ1-2; TRBD1 agrees at 8 bases. The sample comprised peripheral blood. The CDR3 loop is CASSLDAGTGTYGYTF. For the CDR3, the DNA is TGTGCCAGCAGCTTAGATGCCGGGACAGGAACCTATGGCTACACCTTC. The full variable domain, rest sourced from reference TRBV11-2 and TRBJ1-2, is EAGVAQSPRYKIIEKRQSVAFWCNPISGHATLYWYQQILGQGPKLLIQFQNNGVVDDSQLPKDRFSAERLKGVDSTLKIQPAKLEDSAVYLCASSLDAGTGTYGYTFGSGTRLTVV.